This TCR beta chain was captured in a study of T-cell reconstitution after alpha-beta-depleted transplantation in children. Many counts were recorded for this clonotype. Unique molecular identifiers were incorporated during preparation of the TCRbeta library. MiXCR, applied by TCRdb to the PCR reads, yields one record per CDR3 protein. In the table there are 600,000 to 700,000 distinct CDR3 sequences, approximately 16% of which are singletons. The receptor was derived from a human donor who donated a stem cell graft to a child with acute myeloid leukemia. This sample comprised PBMCs from the stem cell graft donor, obtained from the stem cell graft.

CDR3 loop: CASSRDRNNEQFF. The CDR3 region has the DNA TGTGCCAGCAGCCGGGACAGAAACAATGAGCAGTTCTTC. The chain has TRBV7-7 and TRBJ2-1, with 7 bases identical to TRBD1. V trimming: 5 bases; J trimming: 5 bases; junction bases outside the gene matches: 3. The CDR3 runs to 13 residues. Germline V gene lookup returns CDR1 SSHAT and CDR2 FNYEAQ (reference sequence).